The entry below gives a single TCR beta chain sequence along with its context. The target antigen is unknown. V lost 4 bases, J lost 4 bases, and 5 bases stayed unmatched. Germline CDR1 is SGHTS and CDR2 is YDEGEE. The CDR3 covers 14 residues. The sample comes from a study of beta chain features in type 1 diabetes. Points from the study as a whole: Shorter TCRB CDR3s, moderately but significantly so, marked every one of the four CD4+ subsets in Type 1 diabetes patients.

The entirety of the isolated RNA underwent reverse transcription, so expressed TCRB transcripts were sequenced. Sequencing was performed with immunoSEQ multiplex PCR; in TCRdb, only in-frame clones are kept and a portion is missing. The table shows about 320,000 clones, with approximately 14% occurring only once. This sequence joins TRBV5-8 and TRBJ1-5; 7 bases fit TRBD1. This TCR derives from a man between 25 and 39 years old in good health. Sequenced material: central memory CD4+ T cells from blood. CDR3 sequence reads: CASSSGTDNQPQHF. For the CDR3, the DNA is TGTGCCAGCAGCAGCGGGACAGATAATCAGCCCCAGCATTTT.